This TCR beta chain was documented in a study of shared clonotypes between healthy human individuals. Study context: The people who gave samples were a couple of women and three men aged 18 to 49.

As regards this clone: Its specificity is not known.

The junction had 11 bases not matched to a gene; V was cut back by 0 bases and J by 2 bases. From germline, CDR1 is MNHEY and CDR2 SMNVEV (reference sequence). This CDR3 is 18 amino acids long. Sequencing used immunoSEQ multiplex PCR; TCRdb keeps in-frame clones, though not all of them. The sample contains some 350,000 clones, around two thirds of which appear only once. Study-wide results and caveats: Across subsets, estimated richness was generally greater for naive than for memory populations. Compared with clonotypes that all four donors shared, non-shared clonotypes had lower generation probabilities.

The receptor's source is a man aged 30-40 years in good health. V gene TRBV27 combines with J gene TRBJ2-7; the match to TRBD2 covers 9 bases. Material: memory CD4+ T cells sorted from blood. As to subset: CD45RA-negative fraction. The DNA for the CDR3 is TGTGCCAGCAGTTTATCTAGCGGGAGAATCTTGGGCCCCTACGAGCAGTACTTC. Its protein product is CASSLSSGRILGPYEQYF.